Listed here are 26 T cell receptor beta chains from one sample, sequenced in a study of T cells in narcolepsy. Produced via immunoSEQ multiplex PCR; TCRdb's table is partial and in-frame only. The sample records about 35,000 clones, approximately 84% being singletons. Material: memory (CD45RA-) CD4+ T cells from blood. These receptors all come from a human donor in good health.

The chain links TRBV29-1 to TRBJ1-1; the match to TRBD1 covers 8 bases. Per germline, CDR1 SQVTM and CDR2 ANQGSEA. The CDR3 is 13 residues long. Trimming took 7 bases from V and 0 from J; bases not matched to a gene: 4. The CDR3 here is CSASTGVNTEAFF. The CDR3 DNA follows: TGCAGCGCCTCGACAGGGGTGAACACTGAAGCTTTCTTT.

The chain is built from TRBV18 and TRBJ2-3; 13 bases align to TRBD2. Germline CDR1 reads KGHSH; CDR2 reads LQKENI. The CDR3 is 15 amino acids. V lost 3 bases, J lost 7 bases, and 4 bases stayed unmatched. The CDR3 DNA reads TGTGCCAGCTCACCGGGACTAGCGGGGACCTATACGCAGTATTTT. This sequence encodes CASSPGLAGTYTQYF.

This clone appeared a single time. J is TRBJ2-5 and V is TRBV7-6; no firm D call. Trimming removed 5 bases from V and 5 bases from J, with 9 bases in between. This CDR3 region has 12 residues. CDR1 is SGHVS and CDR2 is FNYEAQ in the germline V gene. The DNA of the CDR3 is TGTGCCAGCAGCGATGCGCTGGAGACCCAGTACTTC. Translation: CASSDALETQYF.

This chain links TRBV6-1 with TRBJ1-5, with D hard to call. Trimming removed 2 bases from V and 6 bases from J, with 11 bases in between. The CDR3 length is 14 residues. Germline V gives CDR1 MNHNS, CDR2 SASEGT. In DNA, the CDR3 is TGTGCCAGCAGTGAAAATTTGGGCAGTCAGCCCCAGCATTTT. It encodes CASSENLGSQPQHF.

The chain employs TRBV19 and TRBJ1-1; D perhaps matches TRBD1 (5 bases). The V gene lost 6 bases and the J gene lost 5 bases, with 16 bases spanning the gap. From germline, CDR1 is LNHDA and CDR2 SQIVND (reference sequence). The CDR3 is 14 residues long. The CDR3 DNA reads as TGTGCCAGTAGCCCTAGGGGACTGGGAACTGAAGCTTTCTTT. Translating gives CASSPRGLGTEAFF.

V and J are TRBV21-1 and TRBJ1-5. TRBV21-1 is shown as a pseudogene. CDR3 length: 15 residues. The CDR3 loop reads CASRVWENSNQPQHF. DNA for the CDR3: TGTGCCAGCAGGGTCTGGGAGAATAGCAATCAGCCCCAGCATTTT.

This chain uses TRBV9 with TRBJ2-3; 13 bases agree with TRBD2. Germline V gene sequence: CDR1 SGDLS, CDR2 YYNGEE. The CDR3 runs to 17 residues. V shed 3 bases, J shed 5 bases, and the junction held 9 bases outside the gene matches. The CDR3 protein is CASSAKGLAGAGDTQYF. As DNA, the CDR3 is TGTGCCAGCAGCGCCAAAGGACTAGCGGGAGCCGGAGATACGCAGTATTTT.

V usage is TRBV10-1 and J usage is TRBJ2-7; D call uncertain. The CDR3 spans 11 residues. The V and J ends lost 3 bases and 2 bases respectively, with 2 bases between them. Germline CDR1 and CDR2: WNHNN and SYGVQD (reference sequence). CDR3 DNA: TGCGCCAGCAGTGATGCCTACGAGCAGTACTTC. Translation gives CASSDAYEQYF.

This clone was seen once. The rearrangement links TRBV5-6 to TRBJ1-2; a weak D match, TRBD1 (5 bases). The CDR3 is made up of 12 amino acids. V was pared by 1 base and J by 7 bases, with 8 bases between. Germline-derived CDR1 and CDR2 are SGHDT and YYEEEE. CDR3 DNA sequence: TGTGCCAGCAGCTTGTCGGGACCTGGCTACACCTTC. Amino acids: CASSLSGPGYTF.

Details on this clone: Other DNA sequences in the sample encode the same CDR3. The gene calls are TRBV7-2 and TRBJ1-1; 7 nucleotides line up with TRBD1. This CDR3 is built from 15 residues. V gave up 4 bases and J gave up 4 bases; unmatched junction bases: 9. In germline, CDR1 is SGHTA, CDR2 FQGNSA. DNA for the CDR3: TGTGCCAGCAGCTCAATGCAGGGGGTAAGCACTGAAGCTTTCTTT. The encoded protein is CASSSMQGVSTEAFF.

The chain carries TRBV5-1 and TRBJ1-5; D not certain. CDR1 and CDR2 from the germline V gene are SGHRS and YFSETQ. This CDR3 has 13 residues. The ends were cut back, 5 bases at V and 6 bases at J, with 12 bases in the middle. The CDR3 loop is CASSGRPSQPQHF. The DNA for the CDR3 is TGCGCCAGCAGTGGACGGCCAAGTCAGCCCCAGCATTTT.

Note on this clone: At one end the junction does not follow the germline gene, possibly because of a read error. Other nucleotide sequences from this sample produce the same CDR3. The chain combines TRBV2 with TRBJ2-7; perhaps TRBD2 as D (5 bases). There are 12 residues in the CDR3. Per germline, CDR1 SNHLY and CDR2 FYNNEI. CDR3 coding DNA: TGCGCCAGCAGTAGCGCCCGCTACGAGCAGTACTTC. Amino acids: CASSSARYEQYF. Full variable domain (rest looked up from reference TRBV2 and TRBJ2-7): EPEVTQTPSHQVTQMGQEVILRCVPISNHLYFYWYRQILGQKVEFLVSFYNNEISEKSEIFDDQFSVERPDGSNFTLKIRSTKLEDSAMYFCASSSARYEQYFGPGTRLTVT.

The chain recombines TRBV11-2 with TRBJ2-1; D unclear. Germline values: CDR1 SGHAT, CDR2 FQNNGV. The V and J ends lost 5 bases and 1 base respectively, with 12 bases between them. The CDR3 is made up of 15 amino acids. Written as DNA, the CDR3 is TGTGCCAGCAGCCAAGATGCGGAATCCTACAATGAGCAGTTCTTC. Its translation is CASSQDAESYNEQFF.

CDR3 protein: CASSSRISGAPGEQFF. The CDR3 DNA reads as TGCGCCAGCAGCTCAAGGATTAGCGGGGCCCCGGGGGAGCAGTTCTTC. The chain uses TRBV5-1 and TRBJ2-1, with TRBD2 matching over 8 bases. After removal of 3 bases from V and 10 bases from J, the junction contained 15 bases not matched to a gene. Germline assignment: CDR1 SGHRS and CDR2 YFSETQ. The CDR3 has 16 residues.

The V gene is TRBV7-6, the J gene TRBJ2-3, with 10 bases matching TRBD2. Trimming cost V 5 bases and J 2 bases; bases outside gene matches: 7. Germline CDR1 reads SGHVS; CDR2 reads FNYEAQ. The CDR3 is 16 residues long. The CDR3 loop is CASSPLTSGDTDTQYF. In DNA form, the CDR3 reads TGTGCCAGCAGCCCGCTAACTAGCGGGGACACAGATACGCAGTATTTT.

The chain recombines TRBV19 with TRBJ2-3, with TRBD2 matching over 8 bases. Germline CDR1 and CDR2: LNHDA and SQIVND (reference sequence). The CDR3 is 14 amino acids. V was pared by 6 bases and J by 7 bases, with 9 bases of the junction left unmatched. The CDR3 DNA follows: TGTGCCAGTAGCGCTCGAGCGGGGGTTAATACGCAGTATTTT. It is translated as CASSARAGVNTQYF.

The CDR3, as DNA: TGTGCCAGCAGCTTAGCCCAACTAGCGGGGATTAGCACAGATACGCAGTATTTT. This codes for CASSLAQLAGISTDTQYF. The V and J genes are TRBV7-8 and TRBJ2-3; TRBD2 matches 10 bases. CDR3 length: 18 amino acids. Germline V gene data show CDR1 as SGHVS and CDR2 as FQNEAQ. J was trimmed by 0 bases and V by 0 bases; bases with no gene match: 6.

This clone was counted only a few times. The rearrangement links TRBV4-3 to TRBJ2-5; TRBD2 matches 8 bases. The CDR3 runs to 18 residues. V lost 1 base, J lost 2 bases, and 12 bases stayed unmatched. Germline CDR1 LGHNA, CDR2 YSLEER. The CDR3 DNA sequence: TGCGCCAGCAGCCAAGTCCTACTAGCGGCCTCCCGGCAAGAGACCCAGTACTTC. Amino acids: CASSQVLLAASRQETQYF.

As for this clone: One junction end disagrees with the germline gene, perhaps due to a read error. The CDR3 protein is CASSEEGDGKNF. Here the CDR3 DNA reads TGTGCCAGCAGTGAAGAGGGTGATGGCAAAAACTTC. The J gene is TRBJ2-5, the V gene TRBV6-1, with D uncertain. There are 12 residues in the CDR3. The germline gives CDR1 MNHNS, CDR2 SASEGT.

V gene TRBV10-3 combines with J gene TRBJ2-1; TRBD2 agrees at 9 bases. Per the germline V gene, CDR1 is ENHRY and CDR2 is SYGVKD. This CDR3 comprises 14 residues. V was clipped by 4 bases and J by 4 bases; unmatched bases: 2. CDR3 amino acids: CAISGSGGYNEQFF. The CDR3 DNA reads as TGTGCCATCAGTGGCAGCGGGGGGTACAATGAGCAGTTCTTC.

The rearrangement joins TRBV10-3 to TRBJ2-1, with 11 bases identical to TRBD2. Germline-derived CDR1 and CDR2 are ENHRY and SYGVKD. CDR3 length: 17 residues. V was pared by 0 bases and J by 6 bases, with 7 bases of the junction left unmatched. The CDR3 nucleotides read TGTGCCATCAGTGAGTCTAGGGCTAGCGGGGGGCTCAATGAGCAGTTCTTC. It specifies CAISESRASGGLNEQFF.

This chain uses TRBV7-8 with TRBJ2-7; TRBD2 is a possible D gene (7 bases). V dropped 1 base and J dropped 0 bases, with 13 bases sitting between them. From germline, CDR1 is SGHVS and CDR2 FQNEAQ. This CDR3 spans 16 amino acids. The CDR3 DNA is TGTGCCAGCAGCTTAGTTGGACAGCGGGGCTCCTACGAGCAGTACTTC. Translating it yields CASSLVGQRGSYEQYF.

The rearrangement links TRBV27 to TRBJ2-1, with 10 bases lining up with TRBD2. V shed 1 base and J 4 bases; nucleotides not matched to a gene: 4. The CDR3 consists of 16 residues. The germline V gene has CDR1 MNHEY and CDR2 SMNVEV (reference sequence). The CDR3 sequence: CASSLLLAGVYNEQFF. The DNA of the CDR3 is TGTGCCAGCAGTTTATTGCTAGCGGGAGTTTACAATGAGCAGTTCTTC.

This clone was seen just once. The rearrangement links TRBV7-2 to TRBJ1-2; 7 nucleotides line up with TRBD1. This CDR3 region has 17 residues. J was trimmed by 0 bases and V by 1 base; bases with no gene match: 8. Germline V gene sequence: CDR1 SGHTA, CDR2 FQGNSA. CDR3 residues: CASSLGRQGPANYGYTF. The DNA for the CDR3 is TGTGCCAGCAGCTTAGGTCGACAGGGACCAGCTAACTATGGCTACACCTTC.

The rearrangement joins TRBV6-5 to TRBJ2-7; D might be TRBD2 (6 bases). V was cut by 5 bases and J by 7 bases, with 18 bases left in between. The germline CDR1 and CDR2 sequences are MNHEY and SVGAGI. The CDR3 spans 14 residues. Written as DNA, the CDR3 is TGTGCCAGCAGTCCCAACGCGGGGCGCTTTGAGCAGTACTTC. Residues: CASSPNAGRFEQYF.

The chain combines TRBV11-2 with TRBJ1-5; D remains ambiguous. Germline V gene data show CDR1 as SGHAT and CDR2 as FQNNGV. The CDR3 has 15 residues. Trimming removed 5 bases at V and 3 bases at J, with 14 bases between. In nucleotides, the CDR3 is TGTGCCAGCAGCCCGGCCGGGTCGGCCAATCAGCCCCAGCATTTT. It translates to CASSPAGSANQPQHF.